One and the same sample provided the 17 T cell receptor beta chains below, sequenced in a study of CD8+CD57+ T cells in acquired aplastic anemia. Genomic DNA, serving as template, underwent TCR beta VDJ and CDR3 profiling. TCRdb used MiXCR to reprocess the reads, holding one entry per CDR3 protein. The sample carries 89,000 or so distinct CDR3 sequences, around 70% recorded once. Sequencing was done on patients that had shown CD8+CD57+ cell expansion by flow cytometry. Sequenced: sorted CD4+, CD8+, or CD8+CD57+ T cells (not recorded which) from PBMCs. Every receptor here comes from a human donor with aplastic anemia.

The chain recombines TRBV19 with TRBJ1-1, with 9 bases identical to TRBD1. Germline CDR1 LNHDA, CDR2 SQIVND (reference sequence). This CDR3 has 13 amino acids. V dropped 6 bases and J dropped 4; count of bases not matched to a gene: 3. The DNA for the CDR3 is TGTGCCAGTAGCCGGGACAGGGTCACTGAAGCTTTCTTT. Translating gives CASSRDRVTEAFF.

The CDR3 DNA follows: TGCGCCAGCAGCTTGAACAGAAACACAGACGAGCAGTACTTC. This sequence encodes CASSLNRNTDEQYF. The chain carries TRBV5-1 and TRBJ2-7; D remains ambiguous. Germline CDR1 and CDR2: SGHRS and YFSETQ. Trimming took off 1 base at V and 5 bases at J, with 13 bases between the two ends. CDR3 length: 14 amino acids. The full variable domain, in which reference TRBV5-1 and TRBJ2-7 provide the parts outside the CDR3, is KAGVTQTPRYLIKTRGQQVTLSCSPISGHRSVSWYQQTPGQGLQFLFEYFSETQRNKGNFPGRFSGRQFSNSRSEMNVSTLELGDSALYLCASSLNRNTDEQYFGPGTRLTVT.

The chain is built from TRBV24-1 and TRBJ1-2, with TRBD1 matching 7 bases. CDR1 and CDR2 from the germline V gene are KGHDR and SFDVKD. The CDR3 consists of 13 residues. The junction had 10 bases not matched to a gene; V was cut back by 10 bases and J by 6 bases. The DNA of the CDR3 is TGTGCCACTGAAGCAGGAGGGGGCGATGGCTACACCTTC. It encodes CATEAGGGDGYTF.

The V and J genes are TRBV20-1 and TRBJ1-5; no firm D call. The V and J ends lost 0 bases and 0 bases respectively, with 9 bases between them. The CDR3 runs to 15 residues. CDR1 and CDR2 from the germline V gene are DFQATT and SNEGSKA (reference sequence). This CDR3 reads CSARDTESSNQPQHF. Here the CDR3 DNA reads TGCAGTGCTAGAGACACGGAGAGTAGCAATCAGCCCCAGCATTTT.

This chain joins TRBV2 and TRBJ1-1, with no clear D. CDR3 length equals 11 residues. V lost 8 bases, J lost 10 bases, and 14 bases lay in between. Germline V gives CDR1 SNHLY, CDR2 FYNNEI. The CDR3 region is CASDPWSSAFF. In nucleotides, the CDR3 is TGTGCCAGCGATCCTTGGTCGTCAGCTTTCTTT.

This clonotype has more than one count but fewer than ten. The rearrangement links TRBV19 to TRBJ2-7; D is possibly TRBD2 (5 bases). Germline loops: CDR1 LNHDA, CDR2 SQIVND (reference sequence). This CDR3 has 14 residues. V was trimmed by 1 base and J by 1 base, leaving 8 bases between them. The CDR3 DNA is TGTGCCAGTAGTATAGGAGCGGAGTCCTACGAGCAGTACTTC. Translation: CASSIGAESYEQYF.

The CDR3 here is CASRLGVNTEAFF. DNA for the CDR3: TGCGCCAGCCGACTAGGTGTGAACACTGAAGCTTTCTTT. The chain recombines TRBV5-1 with TRBJ1-1; no definite D call. Trimming pared 7 bases from V and 0 bases from J, leaving 10 bases between. This CDR3 is built from 13 residues. CDR1 is SGHRS, CDR2 YFSETQ, per germline.

This clonotype has a count of ten or more. V gene TRBV7-9 combines with J gene TRBJ2-2, with TRBD2 as a possible D gene (6 bases). Germline loops: CDR1 SEHNR, CDR2 FQNEAQ (reference sequence). Trimming stripped 4 bases from V and 9 bases from J, with 18 bases between. This CDR3 region has 15 residues. CDR3 protein: CASSSFPGRSRELFF. The CDR3 DNA reads TGTGCCAGCAGCTCTTTCCCCGGGAGAAGCCGGGAGCTGTTTTTT.

The rearrangement uses TRBV2 and TRBJ2-5; D tentatively reads TRBD1 or TRBD2 (5 bases each). V lost 8 bases to trimming and J lost 1 base, with 14 bases between them. The CDR3 is made up of 14 amino acids. Germline CDR1 and CDR2: SNHLY and FYNNEI. CDR3 DNA: TGTGCCAGCGGGGGTCCAAGCCTCCAAGAGACCCAGTACTTC. Its protein is CASGGPSLQETQYF.

The V and J genes are TRBV9 and TRBJ2-3; TRBD2 agrees at 15 bases. The CDR3 spans 16 residues. V gave up 5 bases and J gave up 4 bases; unmatched junction bases: 5. Germline CDR1 and CDR2: SGDLS and YYNGEE. The CDR3 DNA reads as TGTGCCAGCAGAGCAAGGACTAGCGGGGGGGCAGATACGCAGTATTTT. Its translation is CASRARTSGGADTQYF.

This chain connects TRBV20-1 to TRBJ2-1; 8 nucleotides agree with TRBD2. The length of the CDR3 is 15 residues. CDR1 and CDR2 from the germline V gene are DFQATT and SNEGSKA (reference sequence). The trim removed 1 base at V and 9 bases at J, leaving 11 bases unmatched. As DNA, the CDR3 is TGCAGTGCTAGAGCCCCCTCAGAGCGGGGGACTGAGCAGTTCTTC. Translating it yields CSARAPSERGTEQFF.

The V gene is TRBV2, the J gene TRBJ2-7; 8 nucleotides align to TRBD1. The CDR3 runs 15 residues. V trimming: 2 bases; J trimming: 3 bases; junction bases outside the gene matches: 6. In germline, CDR1 is SNHLY, CDR2 FYNNEI. The CDR3 protein is CASSESRTGFYEQYF. CDR3 coding DNA: TGTGCCAGCAGTGAATCTCGGACAGGGTTCTACGAGCAGTACTTC.

The rearrangement links TRBV20-1 to TRBJ1-6; TRBD1 agrees at 7 bases. This CDR3 has 14 amino acids. CDR1 DFQATT and CDR2 SNEGSKA come from the germline V gene (reference sequence). V shed 5 bases and J 8 bases; nucleotides not matched to a gene: 9. Here the CDR3 DNA reads TGCAGTGCTTCGCCAGACAGGGTAGATTCACCCCTCCACTTT. Encoded protein: CSASPDRVDSPLHF.

This clonotype was picked up many times. The chain is built from TRBV12-3 or TRBV12-4 and TRBJ1-1; D ambiguous. The ends were cut back, 0 bases at V and 1 base at J, with 12 bases in the middle. This CDR3 contains 16 residues. The CDR3 loop reads CASSLAIYGENTEAFF. The CDR3 DNA is TGTGCCAGCAGTTTAGCGATCTATGGGGAGAACACTGAAGCTTTCTTT.

The genes are TRBV29-1 and TRBJ2-5; D might be TRBD1 (6 bases). Trimming removed 4 bases at V and 4 bases at J, with 19 bases between. From germline, CDR1 is SQVTM and CDR2 ANQGSEA. This CDR3 has 15 amino acids. CDR3 region: CSVASSRVRGETQYF. CDR3 in DNA: TGCAGCGTTGCCAGCAGCCGTGTCAGGGGAGAGACCCAGTACTTC.

The chain recombines TRBV7-9 with TRBJ2-3; unclear D gene. The CDR3 runs to 12 residues. V lost 8 bases and J lost 4, with 10 bases in between. The germline V gene encodes CDR1 SEHNR and CDR2 FQNEAQ (reference sequence). The CDR3 sequence is CASRGVSDTQYF. The DNA of the CDR3 is TGTGCCAGCCGTGGAGTTTCAGATACGCAGTATTTT.

The chain has TRBV6-4 and TRBJ1-1; 7 positions agree with TRBD1. After removal of 5 bases from V and 6 bases from J, the junction contained 9 bases not matched to a gene. CDR3 length: 14 amino acids. CDR1 and CDR2 (germline): MRHNA, SNTAGT. This chain's CDR3 is CASSPNPGQAEAFF. In DNA, the CDR3 is TGTGCCAGCAGTCCCAACCCCGGACAGGCTGAAGCTTTCTTT.